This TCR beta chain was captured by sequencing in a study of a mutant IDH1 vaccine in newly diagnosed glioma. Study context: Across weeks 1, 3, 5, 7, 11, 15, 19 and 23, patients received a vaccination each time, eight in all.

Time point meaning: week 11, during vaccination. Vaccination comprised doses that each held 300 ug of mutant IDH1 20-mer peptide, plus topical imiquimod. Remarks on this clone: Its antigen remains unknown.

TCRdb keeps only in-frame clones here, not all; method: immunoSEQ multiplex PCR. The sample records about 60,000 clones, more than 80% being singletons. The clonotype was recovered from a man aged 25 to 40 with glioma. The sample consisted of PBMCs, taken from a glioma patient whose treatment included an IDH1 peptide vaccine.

CDR3 in amino acids: CASSTRTDTQYF. CDR3 in DNA: TGTGCCAGCAGCACCCGCACAGATACGCAGTATTTT. This chain links TRBV11-3 with TRBJ2-3; D remains ambiguous. The CDR3 has 12 residues. Trimming shortened V by 5 bases and J by 1 base, and 4 bases separated the two germline ends. The germline gives CDR1 SGHNT, CDR2 YENEEA.